Described below is a single T cell receptor beta chain sequence and its context. The antigen it binds to is not known. Base quality data are lacking; no much larger clone is found one base away. This sample stems from a study of cytomegalovirus exposure and HLA in healthy donors (dated by TCRdb to about 2017). Some background on the complete study: In an earlier analysis of 587 of the donors, 250 to 350 Gb of sequence data and 90 million to 120 million unique TCR beta sequences from about 180 million T cells were reported. An early release that covered fewer than 750 HLA-typed donors contained about 300 gigabases of sequencing data and tens of millions of unique TCR sequences. Of the roughly 430 genotyped donors, about 84% fell in the genetic ancestry cluster associated with self-reported Caucasian donors. The aim of the study was to test whether cataloging public T cell receptors could identify signatures of past pathogen exposure. The study profiled the T cell repertoires of fewer than 850 subjects by immunosequencing and related them to cytomegalovirus serostatus. In addition to the first cohort of approximately 650 subjects, a separate validation cohort of approximately 130 different subjects was used. To predict cytomegalovirus infection status, the study brought together high-throughput TCR immunosequencing, statistical association of individual TCRs with disease status, and machine learning. To study patterns of TCR occurrence, a later analysis re-analyzed previously published TCR beta repertoires from just over 650 donors and added high-resolution HLA genotyping. Rather than drawing on any new phenotypic data, the later analysis identified candidate immune exposures from TCR beta sequences and the way those sequences occurred across donors. An earlier analysis of approximately 640 of the donors applied high-throughput TCR beta sequencing to assess whether each TCR beta V gene segment acted as functional or pseudogenic. Alongside the repertoire data, information on donor age, sex, ethnicity and CMV serostatus was compiled. In a later genetic analysis, genome-wide SNP genotypes for about 65% of the roughly 700 donors were used, and that subset was treated as a discovery cohort. Every discovery cohort repertoire had been produced on one sequencing platform. HLA typing covered class I and class II loci at four-digit resolution. Typing coverage differed by locus: A, B, C, DRB1 and DQB1 were typed in about 620-630 donors, DQA1 in 500 to 550, DPA1 in nearly 610, and DPB1 in approximately 450. Four to six DR-DQ haplotypes were handled as single units for association and clustering, since linkage in the cohort was strong. On average, around 240,000 unique TCR beta nucleotide sequences were sequenced per donor among 398 genotyped donors of the cohort, with 15% to 20% of those sequences being non-productive.

Trimming leaves V shorter by 6 bases and J shorter by 2 bases, with the junction holding 3 bases beyond the gene matches. Reading the germline V gene gives CDR1 SGHRS and CDR2 YFSETQ. The CDR3, from cysteine to phenylalanine, totals 13 residues. Of the read, only the CDR3 DNA is kept; its 39 bases are in frame from base 1. The investigation overall reported the following: When HLA alleles, especially DR and DQ, strongly co-occurred, attributing TCR associations to individual alleles was difficult. In a later analysis, TCR association rates were found to vary across HLA loci, with the most associated TCRs seen for DRB1 alleles and the fewest for HLA-C alleles. Because HLA typing was unavailable for some donors at each locus, only the typed subset was used in association tests. It was suggested by the authors that the approach could potentially be generalized to other disease states and immunological phenotypes. A group of highly shared sequence variants was considered likely to be a technical artifact of the sequencing pipeline. In a later analysis, several top co-occurrence clusters were reported to appear linked to parvovirus B19, influenza, CMV and Epstein-Barr virus. Broadly in line with IMGT annotations, most TCR beta V segments showed up in productive rearrangements about 87% or about 30% of the time in an earlier analysis of a few hundred of the donors. Only TCR beta chains were sequenced in this cohort, and the absence of alpha or paired-chain data limited detectable features. In both the original and validation cohorts, the classifier was reported to diagnose cytomegalovirus status with high specificity and sensitivity. Linkage disequilibrium might explain the correlated functional status among segregating V segments, but an unknown experimental factor could not be excluded. The study listed 170 or so TCR beta chains as associated with cytomegalovirus. Specific HLA alleles were associated with roughly 17,000 TCR beta sequences at a false discovery rate of 0.05 in a later analysis. Because counts were too low, roughly 17 rarely observed V segments, including chromosome 9 orphons, were left out of the earlier analysis of some 640 of the donors. Compared with equally common non-associated chains, HLA-associated TCR beta chains in a later analysis were more clonally expanded and had lower generation probabilities. A further reported finding was that TCR beta sequences accurately predicted the HLA-A and HLA-B alleles for most subjects in the first cohort. In a later analysis, most CMV-associated TCR beta chains were found to appear HLA-restricted, with HLA associations seemingly driven largely by CMV exposure. Some IMGT-functional V segments, including TRBV6-2 and TRBV6-3, could not be distinguished by the 87-base-pair reads and were therefore excluded. Roughly uniform sequencing depth across donors was assumed in presence/absence analyses, although this assumption may not hold. Most TCR sequences were seen in very few donors, while some public TCRs were found in many individuals. A few of the identified cytomegalovirus-associated TCR beta chains were confirmed in vitro to be specific for cytomegalovirus antigens. Immune exposure information for the cohort was limited to CMV serostatus. An association between a missense DCLRE1C variant and V-gene and J-gene trimming of TCR beta chains was found in a later genetic analysis and replicated in an independent cohort. According to a later genetic analysis, donors in an Asian-associated ancestry cluster had fewer N-insertions in productive TCRs than the approximately 700-donor mean.

The cohort comprised under 700 healthy bone marrow donors. At the time of sampling, every cohort member was nominally healthy, though immune exposures that went unrecorded were likely present. The donor was CMV seronegative and belonged to the group of 352 seronegative cohort members. A peripheral blood sample was collected from each donor, and TCR beta sequencing was performed on peripheral blood mononuclear cells. The Qiagen DNeasy Blood Extraction Kit was used to extract genomic DNA from the blood cell samples. Library prep was done by the immunoSEQ multiplex PCR assay. The multiplex PCR relied on a mix of 60 forward primers for TCR Vbeta segments and 13 reverse primers for TCR Jbeta segments. The CDR3 region of rearranged TCR beta genes was amplified from genomic DNA with a multiplex PCR assay. The amplified TCR beta libraries were sequenced on the Illumina HiSeq System as 87-base-pair reads. Per the source publication's procedure: Across the 666 repertoires, a later analysis counted around 80 million unique TCR beta chains, around 10 million of which were shared by at least two donors. A nearest-neighbor algorithm error-corrected the raw reads and collapsed the reads into unique sequences, merging closely related sequences to remove PCR and sequencing errors. CDR3 sequences were aligned to IMGT reference sequences to assign V, D and J gene segments. For a sequence to be retained, a match of at least six nucleotides was required to both a V gene segment and a J gene segment. Rearrangements were called productive when the CDR3 lacked stop codons and stayed in frame with V and J; all others were non-productive. Following IMGT convention, CDR3 was defined as the stretch from the second conserved V-encoded cysteine to the conserved J-encoded phenylalanine. Sequences without an unambiguous match to a single V gene segment were excluded from the earlier analysis of 450 to 750 of the donors. An earlier analysis of a few hundred of the donors called V segments functional above 56.7% productive rearrangements and segregating when the between-donor standard deviation exceeded 5%. A statistical classification framework was built for diagnosing cytomegalovirus status from the catalog of TCR beta chain sequences. In a later analysis, TCR nucleotide sequences were compared against IMGT/GENE-DB human TR gene sequences so that V and J genes could be assigned. The TCRdist pipeline was used in a later analysis to assign CDR3 sequences and most-parsimonious VDJ recombination scenarios. In a later analysis, each TCR beta chain was defined by its CDR3 amino acid sequence together with its V-gene family, and reads lacking a unique V-gene family were excluded. As a way to deal with suspected cross-contamination and a sequencing artifact, a later analysis dropped 592 nucleotide sequences that were highly shared and had low generation probability. In a later analysis, a clonal expansion index was calculated for each public chain from normalized within-repertoire ranks of inferred template counts. Generation probabilities in a later analysis came from a VDJ recombination model fitted to out-of-frame rearrangements, and those results were checked against IGoR. Hypergeometric tests were used in a later analysis to score TCR-TCR, TCR-HLA and TCR-CMV co-occurrence, with a repertoire-size bias correction applied to the TCR pairs. In a later analysis, false discovery rates were estimated by permuting HLA or CMV assignments 20 times. In a later analysis, co-occurring TCRs were grouped using DBSCAN, and TCRdist sequence similarity was added for clustering within HLA-allele-positive subsets. Repertoires with fewer than 30,000 or more than 120,000 public chains, plus five repertoires with anomalous nucleotide sharing, were excluded from co-occurrence clustering. TCRdb took this table from immuneACCESS and kept in-frame rearrangements with V and J called. Such tables lack part of the clones; where checked against another copy, unresolved V genes explain under half of the gap, and the rest is unexplained. D and trimming come from the DNA, and the V and J calls and clone size come from that table. The sample has about 120,000 clones on record, roughly 79% of them singletons. Of the sample, about 1.6% falls within the top ten clones.

This clonotype originated in a woman aged 18-30 years in good health and CMV-seronegative. This sequence uses TRBV5-1 and TRBJ2-5, with 8 bases in between that match TRBD1. Sequenced material: PBMCs. CDR3 sequence: CASKGQDQETQYF. The DNA sequence is as follows: TGCGCCAGCAAGGGACAGGATCAAGAGACCCAGTACTTC.